The 16 T cell receptor beta chains listed next were all sequenced from one sample in a study of identical twins. TCRdb used MiXCR to reprocess the 5' RACE reads, holding one entry per CDR3 protein. The data contain roughly 200,000 distinct CDR3 sequences, 7.5% of them seen just once; the ten biggest clones take up approximately 2%. These same records also appear under a second study, on yellow fever vaccine responses in identical twins.

Sequenced input: memory (CD45RO+) T cells sorted from blood. The receptors were sampled from a woman between 18 and 29 years old in good health.

There are many counts of this clonotype. V gene TRBV7-2 combines with J gene TRBJ1-2, with TRBD1 matching 7 bases. Per the germline V gene, CDR1 is SGHTA and CDR2 is FQGNSA. CDR3 length: 17 amino acids. V trimming: 1 base; J trimming: 4 bases; junction bases outside the gene matches: 12. The CDR3 nucleotides are TGTGCCAGCAGCTTAGGACCGACAGGGCTCCGGGGCTATGGCTACACCTTC. This encodes CASSLGPTGLRGYGYTF. Full variable domain (missing parts from reference TRBV7-2 and TRBJ1-2): GAGVSQSPSNKVTEKGKDVELRCDPISGHTALYWYRQSLGQGLEFLIYFQGNSAPDKSGLPSDRFSAERTGGSVSTLTIQRTQQEDSAVYLCASSLGPTGLRGYGYTFGSGTRLTVV.

In its sample, this clonotype was seen many times. The DNA of the CDR3 is TGCAGTGCTAGTGATCTGGCTGGAAACACCATATATTTT. This codes for CSASDLAGNTIYF. The chain uses TRBV20-1 and TRBJ1-3; D is unclear. The germline V gene encodes CDR1 DFQATT and CDR2 SNEGSKA (reference sequence). V was cut by 3 bases and J by 2 bases, with 8 bases left in between. The CDR3 covers 13 residues.

Only a few counts were recorded for this clonotype. The chain joins TRBV25-1 to TRBJ2-5; a weak D match, TRBD2 (6 bases). From germline, CDR1 is MGHDK and CDR2 SYGVNS. The V gene lost 3 bases and the J gene lost 5 bases, with 16 bases spanning the gap. This CDR3 comprises 15 residues. The CDR3 sequence is CASSDPAHRGETQYF. CDR3 in DNA: TGTGCCAGCAGTGATCCCGCACACCGGGGGGAGACCCAGTACTTC.

This clonotype turned up a few times. DNA for the CDR3: TGTGCCAGCAGCCGGACTCCCTACGAGCAGTACTTC. Encoded protein: CASSRTPYEQYF. V usage is TRBV11-2 and J usage is TRBJ2-7, with D tentatively TRBD2 (5 bases). CDR1 SGHAT and CDR2 FQNNGV come from the germline V gene. This CDR3 contains 12 residues. V was cut by 5 bases and J by 2 bases, with 7 bases left in between.

The rearrangement joins TRBV7-9 to TRBJ2-7; TRBD2 aligns across 8 bases. The V and J ends lost 4 bases and 6 bases, in that order; junction bases with no gene match: 8. The CDR3 length is 14 residues. The V gene's germline CDR1 is SEHNR and CDR2 FQNEAQ (reference sequence). CDR3 loop: CASSSGGTRGEQYF. The CDR3 nucleotides read TGTGCCAGCAGCTCAGGCGGGACTAGGGGCGAGCAGTACTTC.

This clonotype has just a few counts. This chain joins TRBV9 and TRBJ1-6; D ambiguous. CDR1 is SGDLS and CDR2 is YYNGEE in the germline V gene. The CDR3 is made up of 15 amino acids. The V end lost 0 bases, the J end lost 8 bases, and 12 bases lay between the germline ends. CDR3 protein: CASSVASGGDSPLHF. As DNA, the CDR3 is TGTGCCAGCAGCGTAGCATCGGGTGGAGATTCACCCCTCCACTTT.

This clonotype came up a few times. The chain has TRBV20-1 and TRBJ1-6, with no clear D. This CDR3 has 15 amino acids. Trimming cost V 3 bases and J 7 bases, with 16 bases left between them. The germline V gene encodes CDR1 DFQATT and CDR2 SNEGSKA (reference sequence). Here the CDR3 DNA reads TGCAGTGCTAGTCGGAATAACGGTCTCAATTCACCCCTCCACTTT. It is translated as CSASRNNGLNSPLHF.

The chain employs TRBV5-1 and TRBJ2-1; 14 bases fit TRBD2. Germline CDR1 SGHRS, CDR2 YFSETQ. Trimming removed 4 bases from V and 9 bases from J; junction bases left unmatched: 9. The CDR3 runs to 16 residues. CDR3 coding DNA: TGCGCCAGCAGCCCGGGGACTAGCGGGAGAATCAGTGAGCAGTTCTTC. It specifies CASSPGTSGRISEQFF.

V gene TRBV7-2 combines with J gene TRBJ2-5, with TRBD2 matching over 16 bases. Germline CDR1 reads SGHTA; CDR2 reads FQGNSA. V lost 1 base to trimming and J lost 5 bases; unmatched junction nucleotides: 4. The CDR3 is made up of 17 amino acids. The CDR3 protein is CASSLVPGLAGGETQYF. DNA of the CDR3: TGTGCCAGCAGCTTAGTCCCGGGACTAGCGGGAGGGGAGACCCAGTACTTC.

The genes are TRBV29-1 and TRBJ1-3, with unresolved D. The germline V gene encodes CDR1 SQVTM and CDR2 ANQGSEA. The V and J ends lost 4 bases and 0 bases respectively, with 13 bases between them. There are 15 residues in the CDR3. The CDR3 here is CSVVVAVPSGNTIYF. CDR3 DNA sequence: TGCAGCGTTGTAGTGGCCGTCCCCTCTGGAAACACCATATATTTT. The complete variable domain, with remaining parts taken from reference TRBV29-1 and TRBJ1-3, reads SAVISQKPSRDICQRGTSLTIQCQVDSQVTMMFWYRQQPGQSLTLIATANQGSEATYESGFVIDKFPISRPNLTFSTLTVSNMSPEDSSIYLCSVVVAVPSGNTIYFGEGSWLTVV.

This clonotype has only a few counts. The gene calls are TRBV20-1 and TRBJ1-6; TRBD1 aligns across 9 bases. The V gene's germline CDR1 is DFQATT and CDR2 SNEGSKA (reference sequence). V lost 6 bases to trimming and J lost 5 bases; unmatched junction nucleotides: 5. This CDR3 region has 14 residues. In DNA, the CDR3 is TGCAGTGCCGGGACAGGGTACGATAATTCACCCCTCCACTTT. It specifies CSAGTGYDNSPLHF.

The V and J genes are TRBV6-1 and TRBJ2-3, with 13 bases fitting TRBD2. Germline values: CDR1 MNHNS, CDR2 SASEGT. This CDR3 contains 17 residues. The trim removed 6 bases at V and 4 bases at J, leaving 10 bases unmatched. As DNA, the CDR3 is TGTGCCAGCAGGGGGACTAGCGGGAATGTTAGTCCAGATACGCAGTATTTT. This encodes CASRGTSGNVSPDTQYF.

This clonotype was detected a few times. A junction boundary mismatches the germline segment, possibly from a read error. The chain links TRBV7-2 to TRBJ1-1, with D perhaps TRBD1 (5 bases). Germline values: CDR1 SGHTA, CDR2 FQGNSA. The CDR3 is 13 residues long. Here the CDR3 reads CASSLDLGQRFFF. The DNA of the CDR3 is TGTGCCAGCAGCTTAGATCTAGGACAAAGGTTCTTTTTT.

Here the CDR3 reads CASSPIRGTQNTEAFF. The CDR3 nucleotides read TGTGCCAGCAGCCCCATCCGCGGGACACAGAACACTGAAGCTTTCTTT. The J gene is TRBJ1-1, the V gene TRBV7-9, with D possibly being TRBD1 (6 bases). The V end lost 5 bases, the J end lost 1 base, and 17 bases lay between the germline ends. CDR1 and CDR2 (germline): SEHNR, FQNEAQ (reference sequence). CDR3 length equals 16 residues.

This clonotype was recorded at least ten times. The CDR3 nucleotides are TGCGCCAGCAGCTTGGCCCGAGAGACTGAAGCTTTCTTT. It encodes CASSLARETEAFF. The chain is built from TRBV5-1 and TRBJ1-1, with D unclear. Germline CDR1 is SGHRS and CDR2 is YFSETQ. The CDR3 is 13 amino acids. V was trimmed by 0 bases and J by 5 bases, leaving 8 bases between them.

The CDR3 here is CASSLGQGFYEQYF. CDR3 DNA sequence: TGTGCCAGCAGCTTAGGCCAGGGGTTCTACGAGCAGTACTTC. The chain carries TRBV7-9 and TRBJ2-7, with D possibly matching TRBD1 (6 bases). Trimming pared 1 base from V and 3 bases from J, leaving 10 bases between. The CDR3 is made up of 14 amino acids. Germline CDR1 is SEHNR and CDR2 is FQNEAQ (reference sequence). The complete variable domain, with remaining parts taken from reference TRBV7-9 and TRBJ2-7, reads DTGVSQNPRHKITKRGQNVTFRCDPISEHNRLYWYRQTLGQGPEFLTYFQNEAQLEKSRLLSDRFSAERPKGSFSTLEIQRTEQGDSAMYLCASSLGQGFYEQYFGPGTRLTVT.